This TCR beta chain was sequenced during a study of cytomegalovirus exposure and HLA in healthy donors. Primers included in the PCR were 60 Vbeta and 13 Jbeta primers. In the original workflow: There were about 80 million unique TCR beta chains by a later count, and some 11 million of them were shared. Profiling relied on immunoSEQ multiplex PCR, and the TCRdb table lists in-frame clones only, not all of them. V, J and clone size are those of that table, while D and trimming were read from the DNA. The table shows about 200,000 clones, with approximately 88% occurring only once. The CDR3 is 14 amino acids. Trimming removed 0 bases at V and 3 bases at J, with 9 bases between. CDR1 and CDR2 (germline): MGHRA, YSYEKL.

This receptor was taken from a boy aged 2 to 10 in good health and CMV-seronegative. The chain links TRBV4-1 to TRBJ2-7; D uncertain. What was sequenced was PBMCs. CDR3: CASSQDLSIYEQYF. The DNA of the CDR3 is TGCGCCAGCAGCCAAGATCTCTCTATCTACGAGCAGTACTTC.